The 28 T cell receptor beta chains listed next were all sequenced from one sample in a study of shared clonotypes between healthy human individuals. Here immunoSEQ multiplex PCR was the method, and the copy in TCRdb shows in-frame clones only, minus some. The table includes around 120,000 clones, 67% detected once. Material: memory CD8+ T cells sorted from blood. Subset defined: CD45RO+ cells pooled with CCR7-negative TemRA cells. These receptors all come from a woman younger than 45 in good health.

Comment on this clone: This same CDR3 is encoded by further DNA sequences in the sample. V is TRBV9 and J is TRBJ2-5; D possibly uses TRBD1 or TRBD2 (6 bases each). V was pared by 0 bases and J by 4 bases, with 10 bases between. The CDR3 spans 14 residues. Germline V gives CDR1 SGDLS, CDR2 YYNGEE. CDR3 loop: CASSVGGGGETQYF. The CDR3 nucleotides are TGTGCCAGCAGCGTAGGCGGAGGGGGAGAGACCCAGTACTTC.

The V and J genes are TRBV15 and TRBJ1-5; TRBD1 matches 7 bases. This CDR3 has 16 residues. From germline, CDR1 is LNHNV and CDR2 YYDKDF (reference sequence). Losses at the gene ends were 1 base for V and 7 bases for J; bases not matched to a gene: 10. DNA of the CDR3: TGTGCCACCAGCAGAGCGGCGACAGGGTTAGGGCAGCCCCAGCATTTT. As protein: CATSRAATGLGQPQHF.

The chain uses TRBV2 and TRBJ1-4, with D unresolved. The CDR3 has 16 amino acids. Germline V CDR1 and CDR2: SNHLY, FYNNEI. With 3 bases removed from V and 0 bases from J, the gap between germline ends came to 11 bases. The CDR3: CASSEPGGSTNEKLFF. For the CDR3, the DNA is TGTGCCAGCAGTGAGCCGGGAGGGTCAACTAATGAAAAACTGTTTTTT.

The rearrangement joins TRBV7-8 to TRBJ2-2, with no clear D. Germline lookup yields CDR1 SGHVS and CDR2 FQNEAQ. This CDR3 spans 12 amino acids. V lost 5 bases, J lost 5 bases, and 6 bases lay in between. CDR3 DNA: TGTGCCAGCAGCCTCCAAACCGGGGAGCTGTTTTTT. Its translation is CASSLQTGELFF.

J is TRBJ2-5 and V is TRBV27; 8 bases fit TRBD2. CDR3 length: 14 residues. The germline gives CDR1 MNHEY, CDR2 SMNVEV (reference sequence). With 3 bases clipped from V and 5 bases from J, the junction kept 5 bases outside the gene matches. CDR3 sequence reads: CASSFSGLGETQYF. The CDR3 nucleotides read TGTGCCAGCAGTTTCTCGGGACTAGGGGAGACCCAGTACTTC.

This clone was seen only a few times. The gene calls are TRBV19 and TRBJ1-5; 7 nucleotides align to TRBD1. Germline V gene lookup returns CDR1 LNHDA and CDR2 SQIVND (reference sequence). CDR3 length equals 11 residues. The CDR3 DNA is TGTGCGAGGGGGACAGACCAGCCCCAGCATTTT. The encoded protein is CARGTDQPQHF.

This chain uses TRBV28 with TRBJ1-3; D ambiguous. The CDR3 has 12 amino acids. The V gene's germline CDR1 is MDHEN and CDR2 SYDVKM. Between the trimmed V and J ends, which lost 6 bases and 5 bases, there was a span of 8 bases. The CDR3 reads CASSPPRNTIYF. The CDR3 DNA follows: TGTGCCAGCAGCCCACCGAGAAACACCATATATTTT.

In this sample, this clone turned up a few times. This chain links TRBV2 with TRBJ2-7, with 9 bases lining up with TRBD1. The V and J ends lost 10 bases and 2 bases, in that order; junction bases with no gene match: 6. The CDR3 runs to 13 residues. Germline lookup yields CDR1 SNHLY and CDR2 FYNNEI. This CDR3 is CATRTGVPYEQYF. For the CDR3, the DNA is TGTGCCACCCGGACAGGGGTCCCCTACGAGCAGTACTTC.

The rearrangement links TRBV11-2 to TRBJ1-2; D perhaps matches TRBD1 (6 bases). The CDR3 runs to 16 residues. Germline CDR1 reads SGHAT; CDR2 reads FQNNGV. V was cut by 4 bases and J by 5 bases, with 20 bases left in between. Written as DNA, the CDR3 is TGTGCCAGCAGCTACACCCCAGGGGCCAAAGGGTATGGCTACACCTTC. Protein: CASSYTPGAKGYGYTF.

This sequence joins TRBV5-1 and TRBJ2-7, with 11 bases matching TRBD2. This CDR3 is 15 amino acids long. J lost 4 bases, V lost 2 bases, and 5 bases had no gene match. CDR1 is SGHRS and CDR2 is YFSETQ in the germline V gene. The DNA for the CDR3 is TGCGCCAGCAGCTTAGGACTAGCGGGCGCTTACGAGCAGTACTTC. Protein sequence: CASSLGLAGAYEQYF.

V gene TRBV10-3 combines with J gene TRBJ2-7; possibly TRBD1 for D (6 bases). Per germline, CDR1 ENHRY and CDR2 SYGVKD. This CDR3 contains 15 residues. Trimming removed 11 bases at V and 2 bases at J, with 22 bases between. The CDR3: CASAAPRQAPYEQYF. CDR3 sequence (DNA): TGTGCCTCCGCGGCTCCTAGACAGGCGCCCTACGAGCAGTACTTC.

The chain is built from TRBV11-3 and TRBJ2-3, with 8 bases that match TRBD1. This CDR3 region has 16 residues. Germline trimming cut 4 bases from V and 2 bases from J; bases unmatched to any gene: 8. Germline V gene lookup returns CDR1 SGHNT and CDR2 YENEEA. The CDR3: CASSSWTGLDTDTQYF. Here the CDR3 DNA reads TGTGCCAGCAGCTCTTGGACAGGGCTGGACACAGATACGCAGTATTTT.

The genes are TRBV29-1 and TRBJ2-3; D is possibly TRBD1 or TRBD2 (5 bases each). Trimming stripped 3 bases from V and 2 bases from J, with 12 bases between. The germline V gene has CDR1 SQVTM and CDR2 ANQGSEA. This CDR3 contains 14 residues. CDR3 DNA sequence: TGCAGCGTTGATCGGGGCCGACACACAGATACGCAGTATTTT. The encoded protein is CSVDRGRHTDTQYF.

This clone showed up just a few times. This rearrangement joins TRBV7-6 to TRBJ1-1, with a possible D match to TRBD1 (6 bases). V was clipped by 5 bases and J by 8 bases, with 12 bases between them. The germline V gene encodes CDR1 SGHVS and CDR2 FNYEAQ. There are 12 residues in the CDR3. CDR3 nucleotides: TGTGCCAGCAGCCCGCAGGGGTGGGAAGCTTTCTTT. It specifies CASSPQGWEAFF.

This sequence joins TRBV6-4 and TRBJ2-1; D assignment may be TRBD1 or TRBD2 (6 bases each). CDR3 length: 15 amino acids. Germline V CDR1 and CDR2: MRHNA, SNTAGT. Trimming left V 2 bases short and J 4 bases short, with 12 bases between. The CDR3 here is CASSDEGGDYNEQFF. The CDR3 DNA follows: TGTGCCAGCAGTGACGAGGGGGGCGATTACAATGAGCAGTTCTTC.

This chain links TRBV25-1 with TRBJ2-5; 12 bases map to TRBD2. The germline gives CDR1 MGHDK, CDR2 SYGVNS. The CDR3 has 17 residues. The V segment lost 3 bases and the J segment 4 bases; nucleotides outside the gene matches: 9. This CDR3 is CASSDASGRGGGETQYF. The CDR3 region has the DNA TGTGCCAGCAGTGACGCTAGCGGGAGGGGAGGGGGAGAGACCCAGTACTTC.

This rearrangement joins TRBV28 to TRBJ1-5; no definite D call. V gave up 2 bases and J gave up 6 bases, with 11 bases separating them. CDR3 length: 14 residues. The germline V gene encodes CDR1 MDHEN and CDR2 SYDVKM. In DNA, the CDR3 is TGTGCCAGCAGTTTACGGGCCTGGGGTCAGCCCCAGCATTTT. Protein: CASSLRAWGQPQHF.

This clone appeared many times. CDR3 loop: CASSGLAGGLSNQETQYF. The CDR3 DNA follows: TGTGCCAGCAGCGGATTAGCGGGAGGGCTCTCAAACCAAGAGACCCAGTACTTC. V is TRBV25-1 and J is TRBJ2-5; 11 bases match TRBD2. Per the germline V gene, CDR1 is MGHDK and CDR2 is SYGVNS. This CDR3 spans 18 amino acids. The V gene end was trimmed by 6 bases and the J gene end by 0 bases; junction bases not matched to a gene: 12.

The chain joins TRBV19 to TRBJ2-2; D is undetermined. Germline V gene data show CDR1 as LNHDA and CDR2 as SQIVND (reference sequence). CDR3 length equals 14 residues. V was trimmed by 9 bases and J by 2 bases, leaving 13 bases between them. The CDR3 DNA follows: TGTGCCAGCAAGCCAGCGCGTAACACCGGGGAGCTGTTTTTT. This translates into CASKPARNTGELFF.

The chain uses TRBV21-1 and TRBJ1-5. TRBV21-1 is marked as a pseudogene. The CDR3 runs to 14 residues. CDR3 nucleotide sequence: TGTGCCAGCAGCAGGGGTGTATTGAATCAGCCCCAGCATTTT. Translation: CASSRGVLNQPQHF.

CDR3 sequence (DNA): TGTGCCAGCAGTCCAAGCGGGAGTGGAACAGATACGCAGTATTTT. Residues: CASSPSGSGTDTQYF. This sequence joins TRBV6-4 and TRBJ2-3; 8 bases match TRBD2. From germline, CDR1 is MRHNA and CDR2 SNTAGT. CDR3 size: 15 residues. The V and J ends lost 5 bases and 3 bases, in that order; junction bases with no gene match: 7.

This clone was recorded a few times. The CDR3 is CASSQVRDTNTGELFF. The DNA of the CDR3 is TGTGCCAGCAGCCAAGTAAGGGACACGAACACCGGGGAGCTGTTTTTT. This sequence joins TRBV4-2 and TRBJ2-2, with D maybe TRBD1 (6 bases). CDR3 size: 16 residues. Germline V CDR1 and CDR2: LGHNA, YNFKEQ. Trimming took off 1 base at V and 0 bases at J, with 9 bases between the two ends.

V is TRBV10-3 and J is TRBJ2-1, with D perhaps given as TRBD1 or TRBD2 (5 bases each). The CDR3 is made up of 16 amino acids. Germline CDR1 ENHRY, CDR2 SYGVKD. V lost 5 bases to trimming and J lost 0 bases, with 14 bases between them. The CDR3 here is CAISSGTVSSYNEQFF. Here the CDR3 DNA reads TGTGCCATCAGTTCCGGGACCGTGAGCTCCTACAATGAGCAGTTCTTC.

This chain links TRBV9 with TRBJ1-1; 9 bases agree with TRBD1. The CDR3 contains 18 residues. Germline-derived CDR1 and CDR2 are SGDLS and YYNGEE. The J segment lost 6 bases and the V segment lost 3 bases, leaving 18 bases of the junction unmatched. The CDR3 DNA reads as TGTGCCAGCAGCGCAGCCGATATTAAACAGGGGGCGGTGGCTGAAGCTTTCTTT. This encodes CASSAADIKQGAVAEAFF.

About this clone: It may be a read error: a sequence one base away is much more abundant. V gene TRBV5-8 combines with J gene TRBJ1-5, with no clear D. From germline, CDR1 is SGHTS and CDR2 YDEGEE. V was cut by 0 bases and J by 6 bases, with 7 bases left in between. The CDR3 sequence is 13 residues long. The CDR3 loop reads CASSLDWGQPQHF. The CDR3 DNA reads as TGTGCCAGCAGCTTGGATTGGGGTCAGCCCCAGCATTTT.

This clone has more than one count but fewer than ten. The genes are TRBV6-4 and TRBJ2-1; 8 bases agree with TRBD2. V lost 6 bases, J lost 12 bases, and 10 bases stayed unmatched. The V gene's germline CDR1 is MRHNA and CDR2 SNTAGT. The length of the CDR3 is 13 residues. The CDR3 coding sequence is TGTGCCAGCAGCCCGACTAGCCGGGGGGGGCAGTTCTTC. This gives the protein CASSPTSRGGQFF.

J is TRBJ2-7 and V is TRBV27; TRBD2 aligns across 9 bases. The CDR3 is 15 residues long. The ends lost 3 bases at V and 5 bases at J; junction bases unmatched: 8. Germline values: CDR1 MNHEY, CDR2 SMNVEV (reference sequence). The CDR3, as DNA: TGTGCCAGCAGTTTCTTAGCGGGAGTTATTAACGAGCAGTACTTC. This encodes CASSFLAGVINEQYF.

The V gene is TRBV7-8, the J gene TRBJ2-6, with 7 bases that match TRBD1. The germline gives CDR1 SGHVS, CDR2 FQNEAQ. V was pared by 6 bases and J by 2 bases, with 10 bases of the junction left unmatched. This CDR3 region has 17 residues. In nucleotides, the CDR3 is TGTGCCAGCAGTTCGAGGCGGCAGGGGGCTGGGGCCAACGTCCTGACTTTC. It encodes CASSSRRQGAGANVLTF.